The clone carrying this TCR beta chain was seen a few times. Its cognate antigen is unknown. The data are from a study of cytomegalovirus exposure and HLA in healthy donors. The germline V gene has CDR1 SGHTA and CDR2 FQGNSA. V lost 7 bases, J lost 4 bases, and 13 bases lay in between. This CDR3 has 13 residues. General observations from the study: Excluded: some indistinguishable V segments such as TRBV6-2 and TRBV6-3. In an earlier analysis, most TCR beta V segments were productive about 87% or about 30% of the time.

It was with 60 Vbeta and 13 Jbeta primers that the PCR ran. TCRdb keeps only in-frame clones here, not all; method: immunoSEQ multiplex PCR. The sample has tens of thousands of clones, roughly 76% seen once. The chain recombines TRBV7-2 with TRBJ1-1; tentative D call: TRBD1 (6 bases). The clonotype originates from a male donor in good health and CMV-seronegative. The material sequenced was PBMCs. The CDR3 region is CASTLVGGTEAFF. The CDR3 bases are TGTGCCAGCACCCTAGTAGGGGGCACTGAAGCTTTCTTT.